Presented here are 27 T cell receptor beta chains from one specimen sequenced in a study of cytomegalovirus exposure and HLA in healthy donors. The PCR contained 60 Vbeta and 13 Jbeta primers. Profiled with immunoSEQ multiplex PCR; TCRdb holds only in-frame clones, not every one. Here the sample table reports about 140,000 clones. Sequencing was performed on PBMCs. Source of these receptors: a woman between 18 and 29 years old in good health and CMV-seronegative.

The chain has TRBV7-8 and TRBJ2-7; a weak D match, TRBD2 (5 bases). The germline V gene has CDR1 SGHVS and CDR2 FQNEAQ. V dropped 1 base and J dropped 3 bases, with 10 bases sitting between them. The length of the CDR3 is 14 residues. The CDR3 loop is CASSLGPDYYEQYF. The CDR3 coding sequence is TGTGCCAGCAGCTTAGGCCCCGACTACTACGAGCAGTACTTC.

The CDR3 is CASSLDGTSAYEQYF. The CDR3 bases are TGCGCCAGCAGCTTGGATGGGACTAGCGCTTATGAGCAGTACTTC. The gene calls are TRBV5-1 and TRBJ2-7; 10 bases match TRBD2. V dropped 0 bases and J dropped 7; count of bases not matched to a gene: 7. Looked up from germline, CDR1 is SGHRS and CDR2 is YFSETQ. This CDR3 has 15 amino acids.

This chain joins TRBV5-5 and TRBJ1-2, with D unclear. Trimming pared 4 bases from V and 8 bases from J, leaving 6 bases between. The CDR3 has 10 residues. Per the germline V gene, CDR1 is SGHKS and CDR2 is YYEKEE (reference sequence). The CDR3 here is CASSGEGYTF. As DNA, the CDR3 is TGTGCCAGCAGCGGGGAGGGCTACACCTTC.

The rearrangement uses TRBV5-4 and TRBJ2-4, with 10 bases lining up with TRBD2. With 4 bases clipped from V and 6 bases from J, the junction kept 7 bases outside the gene matches. The germline CDR1 and CDR2 sequences are SGHNT and YYREEE (reference sequence). This CDR3 has 15 residues. The CDR3 DNA sequence: TGTGCCAGCAGCCCGGGGGGACTAGCGCCAAACATTCAGTACTTC. Translating it yields CASSPGGLAPNIQYF.

This sequence joins TRBV5-6 and TRBJ2-6, with D perhaps TRBD2 (7 bases). This CDR3 region has 16 residues. V was clipped by 3 bases and J by 3 bases, with 13 bases between them. Germline values: CDR1 SGHDT, CDR2 YYEEEE. CDR3 region: CASSSRGGGGANVLTF. As DNA, the CDR3 is TGTGCCAGCAGCTCGAGGGGGGGAGGTGGGGCCAACGTCCTGACTTTC.

V gene TRBV5-1 combines with J gene TRBJ2-1, with 7 bases identical to TRBD2. CDR1 and CDR2 from the germline V gene are SGHRS and YFSETQ. The CDR3 loop spans 17 amino acids. With V trimmed by 0 bases and J by 4 bases, 10 bases remained unmatched. The CDR3: CASSLAGAGASYNEQFF. CDR3 DNA sequence: TGCGCCAGCAGCTTGGCCGGGGCGGGAGCATCGTACAATGAGCAGTTCTTC.

The V and J genes are TRBV5-5 and TRBJ2-7; tentatively, D is TRBD1 (5 bases). The CDR3 has 15 residues. From germline, CDR1 is SGHKS and CDR2 YYEKEE (reference sequence). Trimming took off 4 bases at V and 2 bases at J, with 16 bases between the two ends. CDR3 amino acids: CASSTHRQTAYEQYF. The CDR3 nucleotides are TGTGCCAGCAGCACACATAGACAGACCGCCTACGAGCAGTACTTC.

This rearrangement joins TRBV10-3 to TRBJ2-7; 9 bases are a match to TRBD1. This CDR3 spans 14 amino acids. V was pared by 6 bases and J by 0 bases, with 3 bases of the junction left unmatched. The germline gives CDR1 ENHRY, CDR2 SYGVKD. The CDR3 DNA sequence: TGTGCCATCAGGTTGGGACAGGGCTCCTACGAGCAGTACTTC. It encodes CAIRLGQGSYEQYF.

Notes on this clone: This sample also contains other DNA sequences that code for the same CDR3. This chain connects TRBV6-1 to TRBJ2-7, with a weak D call TRBD1 (5 bases). This CDR3 contains 15 residues. Germline CDR1 MNHNS, CDR2 SASEGT. With 3 bases removed from V and 0 bases from J, the gap between germline ends came to 12 bases. This CDR3 is CASSERTSGSYEQYF. For the CDR3, the DNA is TGTGCCAGCAGTGAGCGGACATCGGGCTCCTACGAGCAGTACTTC.

The rearrangement uses TRBV15 and TRBJ1-2, with a weak D call TRBD1 (6 bases). The V gene lost 3 bases and the J gene lost 3 bases, with 14 bases spanning the gap. CDR3 size: 15 residues. Looked up from germline, CDR1 is LNHNV and CDR2 is YYDKDF (reference sequence). The CDR3 protein is CATSSITGLYYGYTF. The CDR3 nucleotides read TGTGCCACCAGCAGTATAACAGGGTTGTACTATGGCTACACCTTC.

The chain combines TRBV6-5 with TRBJ2-5, with 8 bases aligning to TRBD2. Judging by the DNA end, TRBJ2-7 fits better; the J call may be wrong. The CDR3 runs 15 residues. The germline CDR1 and CDR2 sequences are MNHEY and SVGAGI. The CDR3, as DNA: TGTGCCAGCAGTTCGGGGGGGGAGAGCTCCTACGAGCAGTACTTC. It encodes CASSSGGESSYEQYF.

The chain combines TRBV5-1 with TRBJ2-1; weak D call: TRBD2 (6 bases). This CDR3 has 12 amino acids. Germline CDR1 SGHRS, CDR2 YFSETQ. Trimming removed 3 bases at V and 6 bases at J, with 7 bases between. The CDR3 coding sequence is TGCGCCAGCAGCTCGACTAGCAATGAGCAGTTCTTC. It codes for CASSSTSNEQFF.

The V call is TRBV6-5, the J call TRBJ2-3; D perhaps matches TRBD2 (5 bases). Trimming took 5 bases from V and 3 from J, leaving 9 bases between them. This CDR3 spans 13 amino acids. Germline V gives CDR1 MNHEY, CDR2 SVGAGI. In DNA, the CDR3 is TGTGCCAGCAGTGACTACACGACAGATACGCAGTATTTT. Its protein product is CASSDYTTDTQYF.

The V gene is TRBV10-3, the J gene TRBJ1-1; D gene unclear. Germline-derived CDR1 and CDR2 are ENHRY and SYGVKD. The V end was cut by 6 bases, the J end by 7 bases, with 12 bases between. CDR3 length: 12 amino acids. The CDR3 nucleotides are TGTGCCATCAGACGCGACGGAGGTGAAGCTTTCTTT. Translating it yields CAIRRDGGEAFF.

V and J are TRBV19 and TRBJ1-2, with 7 bases matching TRBD1. Germline CDR1 and CDR2: LNHDA and SQIVND (reference sequence). The CDR3 sequence is 16 residues long. Unmatched junction bases numbered 10, after V lost 5 bases and J lost 1 base. The CDR3 protein is CASSAGTALNNYGYTF. The CDR3 bases are TGTGCCAGTAGTGCCGGGACAGCCCTTAATAACTATGGCTACACCTTC.

The J gene is TRBJ1-2, the V gene TRBV9; D unresolved. The CDR3 spans 14 residues. With 0 bases removed from V and 4 bases from J, the gap between germline ends came to 10 bases. CDR1 and CDR2 from the germline V gene are SGDLS and YYNGEE. CDR3 in amino acids: CASSVAGNGYGYTF. In DNA form, the CDR3 reads TGTGCCAGCAGCGTAGCCGGGAATGGCTATGGCTACACCTTC.

The chain combines TRBV5-6 with TRBJ1-4, with 9 bases aligning to TRBD1. The CDR3 length is 15 residues. V dropped 4 bases and J dropped 7; count of bases not matched to a gene: 8. Germline values: CDR1 SGHDT, CDR2 YYEEEE. The CDR3 DNA sequence: TGTGCCAGCAGCGTACCGACAGGGGGGTTTGAAAAACTGTTTTTT. Translation: CASSVPTGGFEKLFF.

The chain uses TRBV2 and TRBJ2-2, with 8 nucleotides matching TRBD2. The CDR3 contains 15 residues. The germline gives CDR1 SNHLY, CDR2 FYNNEI. V shed 3 bases and J 5 bases; nucleotides not matched to a gene: 5. CDR3 sequence: CASSEALAVTGELFF. The CDR3 region has the DNA TGTGCCAGCAGTGAGGCACTAGCGGTAACCGGGGAGCTGTTTTTT.

The chain combines TRBV5-1 with TRBJ1-6; TRBD1 is a possible D gene (6 bases). Germline CDR1 is SGHRS and CDR2 is YFSETQ. The germline V and J ends were trimmed by 0 bases and 5 bases, with 6 bases remaining between them. This CDR3 contains 14 residues. The CDR3 is CASSLGQDNSPLHF. The DNA for the CDR3 is TGCGCCAGCAGCTTGGGACAGGATAATTCACCCCTCCACTTT.

Comments on this clone: Mismatch with germline at one junction end may stem from a read error. This sequence joins TRBV7-7 and TRBJ1-5; weak D call: TRBD1 (5 bases). The CDR3 is 16 amino acids. Germline V CDR1 and CDR2: SSHAT, FNYEAQ (reference sequence). CDR3 protein: CASSLALEWGGQPQHF. CDR3 DNA sequence: TGTGCTAGCAGCTTAGCGCTTGAATGGGGGGGGCAGCCCCAGCATTTT. Full variable domain (missing parts from reference TRBV7-7 and TRBJ1-5): GAGVSQSPRYKVTKRGQDVTLRCDPISSHATLYWYQQALGQGPEFLTYFNYEAQPDKSGLPSDRFSAERPEGSISTLTIQRTEQRDSAMYRCASSLALEWGGQPQHFGDGTRLSIL.

The chain combines TRBV19 with TRBJ2-1; 15 bases match TRBD2. This CDR3 region has 20 residues. The germline V gene has CDR1 LNHDA and CDR2 SQIVND (reference sequence). V lost 1 base to trimming and J lost 0 bases; unmatched junction nucleotides: 7. The CDR3 spells CASSIVGLAGGPFSYNEQFF. Written as DNA, the CDR3 is TGTGCCAGTAGTATAGTTGGACTAGCGGGAGGGCCTTTCTCCTACAATGAGCAGTTCTTC.

This sequence joins TRBV30 and TRBJ2-7, with TRBD2 matching 12 bases. This CDR3 has 14 residues. V gave up 7 bases and J gave up 4 bases; unmatched junction bases: 8. Germline values: CDR1 GTSNPN, CDR2 SVGIG (reference sequence). CDR3 region: CAYDRTSGKYEQYF. DNA for the CDR3: TGTGCCTACGATCGGACTAGCGGGAAATACGAGCAGTACTTC.

V gene TRBV19 combines with J gene TRBJ2-3; 7 bases agree with TRBD2. Per the germline V gene, CDR1 is LNHDA and CDR2 is SQIVND (reference sequence). The V segment lost 5 bases and the J segment 6 bases; nucleotides outside the gene matches: 17. CDR3 length: 17 amino acids. The CDR3 here is CASSGQFGTTPGDTQYF. As DNA, the CDR3 is TGTGCCAGTAGTGGCCAATTTGGGACTACCCCGGGGGATACGCAGTATTTT.

The rearrangement links TRBV5-6 to TRBJ1-3; D remains unclear. Germline V gene data show CDR1 as SGHDT and CDR2 as YYEEEE. The V end was cut by 5 bases, the J end by 0 bases, with 12 bases between. This CDR3 region has 15 residues. The chain's CDR3 is CASRARISSGNTIYF. The CDR3 DNA sequence: TGTGCCAGCAGGGCTCGAATCTCCTCTGGAAACACCATATATTTT.

The V call is TRBV6-6, the J call TRBJ2-5, with 8 bases fitting TRBD2. The end of the DNA fits TRBJ2-7 better, so the J call may be wrong. This CDR3 region has 15 residues. Germline V CDR1 and CDR2: MNHNY, SVGAGI (reference sequence). CDR3 DNA: TGTGCCAGCAGTTATTCAGTAGCGGGGTCCTACGAGCAGTACTTC. It translates to CASSYSVAGSYEQYF.

The J gene is TRBJ2-7, the V gene TRBV6-1, with D uncertain. Between the trimmed V and J ends, which lost 3 bases and 1 base, there was a span of 7 bases. Germline loops: CDR1 MNHNS, CDR2 SASEGT. The CDR3 length is 13 residues. The CDR3 DNA reads as TGTGCCAGCAGTGAGAGTATTTCCTACGAGCAGTACTTC. Translating it yields CASSESISYEQYF.

This rearrangement joins TRBV13 to TRBJ1-4; 7 nucleotides align to TRBD1. V dropped 5 bases and J dropped 7; count of bases not matched to a gene: 10. The V gene's germline CDR1 is PRHDT and CDR2 FYEKMQ (reference sequence). The CDR3 is 15 residues long. The CDR3 nucleotides are TGTGCCAGCAGCCCCCAGGGGGAGTGGAGTGAAAAACTGTTTTTT. Amino acid sequence: CASSPQGEWSEKLFF.